This TCR beta chain was recovered during a study of regulatory T cells in long-lasting Graves disease. This clonotype was seen many times. Sequencing libraries for TCR beta were prepared with iRepertoire HTBI primers and Arm-PCR of CDR3 regions. TCRdb recomputed calls from the multiplex PCR reads with MiXCR, one row per CDR3 protein. The data contain roughly 500,000 distinct CDR3 sequences, about 22% of them singletons. The CDR3 runs 14 residues. Germline V CDR1 and CDR2: MDHEN, SYDVKM. V gave up 6 bases and J gave up 0 bases, with 9 bases separating them. The time point was: persistent/refractory GD, antithyroid drugs over 5 years with positive TRAb. From RNA extracted from PBMCs, the TCR library was made.

The rearrangement uses TRBV28 and TRBJ1-5; perhaps TRBD1 as D (5 bases). The source was peripheral blood mononuclear cells (PBMCs), collected when the disease was refractory, from a patient treated with antithyroid drugs. The TCR sequence derives from a female donor with Graves disease. Written as DNA, the CDR3 is TGTGCCAGCAGCGCCACAGGTAGCAATCAGCCCCAGCATTTT. As protein: CASSATGSNQPQHF.